Shown below are 4 T cell receptor beta chains from a single sample sequenced in a study of T cell responses to AZD1222 COVID-19 vaccine. Only in-frame clones appear in the TCRdb table, and some are missing; sequencing was by immunoSEQ multiplex PCR. The sample lists fewer than 200,000 clones, 85% to 90% seen once, with around 10% in the top ten. This specimen was peripheral blood, taken 28 days after the second AZD1222 dose. The receptors shown here come from an adult who received the AZD1222 COVID-19 vaccine.

The CDR3 coding sequence is TGTGCCACCAGTGATCGAACAGGGGGGGCAGAGACCCAGTACTTC. Protein sequence: CATSDRTGGAETQYF. This chain uses TRBV24-1 with TRBJ2-5, with D perhaps matching TRBD1 (8 bases). This CDR3 has 15 residues. Germline assignment: CDR1 KGHDR and CDR2 SFDVKD. The ends were cut back, 3 bases at V and 4 bases at J, with 14 bases in the middle.

This clone was observed once. The chain links TRBV15 to TRBJ2-1; D unresolved. The germline V gene encodes CDR1 LNHNV and CDR2 YYDKDF (reference sequence). V was trimmed by 0 bases and J by 2 bases, leaving 8 bases between them. The CDR3 is 15 residues long. The CDR3 DNA is TGTGCCACCAGCAGAGATACGGCCACCTACAATGAGCAGTTCTTC. Translating gives CATSRDTATYNEQFF.

This clone was seen just once. The chain employs TRBV19 and TRBJ2-5; weak D call: TRBD2 (5 bases). This CDR3 is 13 amino acids long. Germline CDR1 is LNHDA and CDR2 is SQIVND (reference sequence). The V gene lost 7 bases and the J gene lost 3 bases, with 12 bases spanning the gap. The CDR3 DNA follows: TGTGCCAGTACCCCCCGAGGGAAAGAGACCCAGTACTTC. Protein sequence: CASTPRGKETQYF.

The chain has TRBV19 and TRBJ1-5, with D tentatively TRBD1 (6 bases). CDR1 is LNHDA and CDR2 is SQIVND in the germline V gene (reference sequence). The CDR3 consists of 15 residues. V lost 2 bases and J 5 bases, leaving 13 bases between the germline ends. The CDR3, as DNA: TGTGCCAGTAGTATAACCAGGGGCCTATATCAGCCCCAGCATTTT. It translates to CASSITRGLYQPQHF.